This T cell receptor (beta chain) was found in a study of technical replicates of blood from several donors. This clone has just one count. TCRdb's table, derived via immunoSEQ multiplex PCR, lists solely in-frame clones and lacks some. This sample has tens of thousands of clones, with around 94% found just once. This sequence originates from a human donor in good health. Specimen: T cells isolated from PBMCs.

The CDR3 is CASSQMDRGPYEQYF. CDR3 in DNA: TGCGCCAGCAGCCAAATGGACAGGGGGCCCTACGAGCAGTACTTC. The chain couples TRBV4-3 to TRBJ2-7, with 11 nucleotides matching TRBD1. This CDR3 region has 15 residues. Per germline, CDR1 LGHNA and CDR2 YSLEER. Germline trimming cut 2 bases from V and 2 bases from J; bases unmatched to any gene: 2.